The 19 T cell receptor beta chains presented below share a single source sample, sequenced in a study of spatial heterogeneity in lung cancer. Time point denoted: blood at routine non-recurrence follow-up after resection. Each CDR3 protein is one row after TCRdb ran MiXCR on the 5' RACE reads. This sample has 50,000 or so distinct CDR3 sequences; roughly 12% occur once, and the top ten carry roughly 32%. The sample here was PBMCs, taken at follow-up. The receptor set was obtained from a male donor with early-stage non-small cell lung cancer.

The V gene is TRBV4-3, the J gene TRBJ2-3; D is undetermined. V was cut by 0 bases and J by 1 base, with 11 bases left in between. This CDR3 contains 16 residues. Germline CDR1 is LGHNA and CDR2 is YSLEER. This CDR3 reads CASSQDGYGGTDTQYF. For the CDR3, the DNA is TGCGCCAGCAGCCAAGATGGATATGGGGGCACAGATACGCAGTATTTT.

At least ten counts were recorded for this clonotype. This chain joins TRBV20-1 and TRBJ2-3; no reliable D call. CDR3 size: 14 residues. The germline gives CDR1 DFQATT, CDR2 SNEGSKA (reference sequence). V lost 1 base, J lost 9 bases, and 17 bases lay in between. The CDR3 region is CSARVEQPRRTQYF. Here the CDR3 DNA reads TGCAGTGCTAGAGTGGAACAGCCACGGCGAACGCAGTATTTT.

As DNA, the CDR3 is TGCGCCAGCAGTCGCAAACCTAGCGGGAGAAACACAGATACGCAGTATTTT. It translates to CASSRKPSGRNTDTQYF. The rearrangement joins TRBV4-1 to TRBJ2-3, with 10 bases lining up with TRBD2. Unmatched junction bases numbered 11, after V lost 6 bases and J lost 2 bases. Germline-derived CDR1 and CDR2 are MGHRA and YSYEKL. The CDR3 extends over 17 amino acids.

This clonotype occurred a few times. The chain uses TRBV27 and TRBJ1-2; a weak D match, TRBD1 (5 bases). From germline, CDR1 is MNHEY and CDR2 SMNVEV (reference sequence). CDR3 length equals 15 residues. The V gene lost 6 bases and the J gene lost 1 base, with 15 bases spanning the gap. As DNA, the CDR3 is TGTGCCAGCAGCCCCAGTGGGGGGAATAACTATGGCTACACCTTC. Its translation: CASSPSGGNNYGYTF.

This clonotype was counted many times. The chain has TRBV12-3 or TRBV12-4 and TRBJ2-7, with TRBD2 matching over 12 bases. Trimming took 5 bases from V and 5 from J; bases not matched to a gene: 10. This CDR3 comprises 16 residues. The CDR3 DNA reads TGTGCCAGCAGTCCCGCTAGCGGGAGGGCCAGCGACGAGCAGTACTTC. Its protein is CASSPASGRASDEQYF.

This clonotype appeared many times. This chain joins TRBV29-1 and TRBJ1-1; D remains unclear. This CDR3 is built from 11 residues. V dropped 5 bases and J dropped 5 bases, with 9 bases sitting between them. Looked up from germline, CDR1 is SQVTM and CDR2 is ANQGSEA. The CDR3 region has the DNA TGCAGCGTTTTCCTAGGGACTGAAGCTTTCTTT. Translating gives CSVFLGTEAFF. Full variable domain (outside the CDR3, taken from reference TRBV29-1 and TRBJ1-1): SAVISQKPSRDICQRGTSLTIQCQVDSQVTMMFWYRQQPGQSLTLIATANQGSEATYESGFVIDKFPISRPNLTFSTLTVSNMSPEDSSIYLCSVFLGTEAFFGQGTRLTVV.

The chain carries TRBV6-1 and TRBJ1-1; D gene uncertain. V dropped 3 bases and J dropped 0 bases, with 8 bases sitting between them. CDR3 length: 14 residues. Germline-derived CDR1 and CDR2 are MNHNS and SASEGT. CDR3 DNA: TGTGCCAGCAGTGACCAAGGCATGAACACTGAAGCTTTCTTT. Its protein product is CASSDQGMNTEAFF.

In its sample, this clonotype was seen a few times. The junction and the germline gene differ at one end; a read error may be behind it. The gene calls are TRBV5-1 and TRBJ1-1; D is ambiguous. The CDR3 is made up of 11 amino acids. Germline values: CDR1 SGHRS, CDR2 YFSETQ. CDR3 in amino acids: CASSLRGKAFF. The CDR3 DNA reads TGTGCCAGCAGCTTACGTGGGAAAGCTTTCTTT. Based on the CDR3 plus reference TRBV5-1 and TRBJ1-1, the full variable domain is KAGVTQTPRYLIKTRGQQVTLSCSPISGHRSVSWYQQTPGQGLQFLFEYFSETQRNKGNFPGRFSGRQFSNSRSEMNVSTLELGDSALYLCASSLRGKAFFGQGTRLTVV.

This clonotype has more than one count but fewer than ten. This chain joins TRBV20-1 and TRBJ2-5, with TRBD1 as a possible D gene (6 bases). Looked up from germline, CDR1 is DFQATT and CDR2 is SNEGSKA (reference sequence). The CDR3 totals 13 residues. V was pared by 5 bases and J by 1 base, with 11 bases between. The CDR3, as DNA: TGCAGTGCTTTCTTGGACAGCCAAGAGACCCAGTACTTC. Amino acids: CSAFLDSQETQYF.

There are many counts of this clonotype. V usage is TRBV11-2 and J usage is TRBJ2-5, with 11 bases lining up with TRBD2. From germline, CDR1 is SGHAT and CDR2 FQNNGV. This CDR3 contains 18 residues. Unmatched junction bases numbered 10, after V lost 2 bases and J lost 2 bases. The CDR3 DNA sequence: TGTGCCAGCAGCTTATGGATGGTCGCTAGCGGGAGGCAAGAGACCCAGTACTTC. This translates into CASSLWMVASGRQETQYF.

The gene calls are TRBV12-3 or TRBV12-4 and TRBJ2-4; D is possibly TRBD1 (6 bases). This CDR3 has 15 amino acids. V lost 6 bases, J lost 1 base, and 13 bases lay in between. The CDR3 is CASSSQGFAKNIQYF. The CDR3 DNA sequence: TGTGCCAGCAGCTCACAGGGTTTCGCCAAAAACATTCAGTACTTC.

This clonotype came up many times. CDR3 bases: TGTGCCAGCAGTTTATTTGCGGGAGGCAACTACAATGAGCAGTTCTTC. This encodes CASSLFAGGNYNEQFF. The J gene is TRBJ2-1, the V gene TRBV12-3 or TRBV12-4, with 8 positions matching TRBD2. The length of the CDR3 is 16 residues. With V trimmed by 2 bases and J by 3 bases, 6 bases remained unmatched.

The V and J genes are TRBV12-3 or TRBV12-4 and TRBJ2-2, with a possible D match to TRBD1 (6 bases). The CDR3 is 14 residues long. V lost 1 base and J 6 bases, leaving 9 bases between the germline ends. The CDR3 is CASSLGDNAGELFF. CDR3 bases: TGTGCCAGCAGTTTAGGGGACAATGCCGGGGAGCTGTTTTTT.

In its sample, this clonotype was seen a few times. The gene calls are TRBV27 and TRBJ2-7; D is tentatively TRBD1 or TRBD2 (5 bases each). Trimming shortened V by 5 bases and J by 0 bases, and 11 bases separated the two germline ends. The CDR3 has 14 residues. Germline V lookup: CDR1 MNHEY, CDR2 SMNVEV (reference sequence). The CDR3 DNA sequence: TGTGCCAGCAGTCGGGACCGGAGCTCCTACGAGCAGTACTTC. It codes for CASSRDRSSYEQYF.

This clonotype was picked up a small number of times. The chain is built from TRBV5-6 and TRBJ2-3; D unclear. Between the trimmed V and J ends, which lost 2 bases and 4 bases, there was a span of 5 bases. This CDR3 is 12 amino acids long. Germline CDR1 reads SGHDT; CDR2 reads YYEEEE. The CDR3 reads CASSLSADTQYF. The CDR3 DNA sequence: TGTGCCAGCAGCTTATCCGCAGATACGCAGTATTTT.

The rearrangement joins TRBV12-3 or TRBV12-4 to TRBJ2-2; TRBD1 aligns across 7 bases. This CDR3 region has 14 residues. Germline trimming cut 6 bases from V and 6 bases from J; bases unmatched to any gene: 7. CDR3 DNA: TGTGCCAGCAGACCCGGGGACAGCGCCGGGGAGCTGTTTTTT. It yields the protein CASRPGDSAGELFF.

This clonotype occurred many times. V and J are TRBV12-3 or TRBV12-4 and TRBJ1-4, with D uncertain. The CDR3 contains 14 residues. The V and J ends lost 3 bases and 8 bases respectively, with 13 bases between them. Here the CDR3 DNA reads TGTGCCAGCAGTTTTTTGAATTCCGGGGAAAAACTGTTTTTT. Its translation is CASSFLNSGEKLFF.

This clonotype was observed at least ten times. The V gene is TRBV20-1, the J gene TRBJ1-1; D is perhaps TRBD1 (5 bases). Trimming took off 5 bases at V and 3 bases at J, with 16 bases between the two ends. The CDR3 has 14 amino acids. Germline assignment: CDR1 DFQATT and CDR2 SNEGSKA (reference sequence). CDR3 coding DNA: TGCAGTGCTTACGACGGGGGGAGTCACACTGAAGCTTTCTTT. This translates into CSAYDGGSHTEAFF.

The chain carries TRBV5-1 and TRBJ1-1; D is unclear. This CDR3 has 15 amino acids. Trimming took 0 bases from V and 1 from J, leaving 10 bases between them. Germline V gene data show CDR1 as SGHRS and CDR2 as YFSETQ. The CDR3 DNA follows: TGCGCCAGCAGCTTGGGGGCGGGTACGAACACTGAAGCTTTCTTT. Translation: CASSLGAGTNTEAFF. The complete variable domain, with remaining parts taken from reference TRBV5-1 and TRBJ1-1, reads KAGVTQTPRYLIKTRGQQVTLSCSPISGHRSVSWYQQTPGQGLQFLFEYFSETQRNKGNFPGRFSGRQFSNSRSEMNVSTLELGDSALYLCASSLGAGTNTEAFFGQGTRLTVV.